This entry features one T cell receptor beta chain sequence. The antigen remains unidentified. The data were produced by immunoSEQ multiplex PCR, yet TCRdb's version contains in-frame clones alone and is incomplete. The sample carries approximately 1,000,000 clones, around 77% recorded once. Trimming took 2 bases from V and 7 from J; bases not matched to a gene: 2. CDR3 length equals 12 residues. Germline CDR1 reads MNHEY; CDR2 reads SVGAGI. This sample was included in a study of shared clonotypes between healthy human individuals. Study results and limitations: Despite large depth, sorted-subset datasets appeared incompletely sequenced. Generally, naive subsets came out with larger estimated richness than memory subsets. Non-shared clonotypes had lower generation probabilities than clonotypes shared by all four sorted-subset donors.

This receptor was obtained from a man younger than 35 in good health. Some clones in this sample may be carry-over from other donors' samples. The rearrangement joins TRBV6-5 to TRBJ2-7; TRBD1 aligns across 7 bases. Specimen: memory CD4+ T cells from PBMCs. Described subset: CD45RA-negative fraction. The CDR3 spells CASSYQQGEQYF. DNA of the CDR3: TGTGCCAGCAGTTACCAACAGGGGGAGCAGTACTTC.